The T cell receptor (beta chain) described here comes from a study of cytomegalovirus exposure and HLA in healthy donors. Across the whole study: Of approximately 400 genotyped donors, approximately 80% clustered with self-reported Caucasian donors.

Concerning this clone: As yet, its antigen is unknown.

Losses at the gene ends were 0 bases for V and 1 base for J; bases not matched to a gene: 3. Germline V CDR1 and CDR2: SGHRS, YFSETQ. The CDR3 runs to 15 residues. Primers for the PCR totalled 60 Vbeta and 13 Jbeta. Clones were read by immunoSEQ multiplex PCR, and TCRdb kept only the in-frame ones, dropping some. The sample includes 85,000 to 120,000 clones, over 70% of them seen just once. Study results and caveats: The study put some 160 TCR beta chains on its list as cytomegalovirus-associated. Indistinguishable V segments, including TRBV6-2 and TRBV6-3, were excluded. In a later analysis, a genetic analysis reported fewer productive-TCR N-insertions in an Asian-associated ancestry cluster than the cohort average.

The TCR was taken from a boy aged 5 to 17 in good health and CMV-seronegative. Material for sequencing was PBMCs. The chain combines TRBV5-1 with TRBJ1-2; TRBD1 agrees at 7 bases. The CDR3 region has the DNA TGCGCCAGCAGCTTGGTAGCAGGGGGTAACTATGGCTACACCTTC. Protein sequence: CASSLVAGGNYGYTF.